The entry that follows covers one T cell receptor (beta chain) sequence. This specimen belongs to a study of blood T cell repertoires in COVID-19. About the study: Samples representing acute and convalescent COVID-19 were sourced from the United States, Italy and Spain. The analysed material was cDNA or gDNA that came from T cells, B-cell-depleted T cells, or PBMCs.

The CDR3 runs 14 residues. Trimming pared 3 bases from V and 4 bases from J, leaving 12 bases between. From germline, CDR1 is KGHSH and CDR2 LQKENI. As processed by the authors: By means of reference gene primer amplification, nucleated cell counts were estimated. Sequencing used immunoSEQ multiplex PCR; TCRdb keeps in-frame clones, though not all of them. The V and J calls and clone size were taken over from that table, and D and trimming were inferred from the DNA. The sample consists of about 260,000 clones, nearly 90% of them appearing once. The sample consisted of peripheral blood. J is TRBJ1-1 and V is TRBV18; no firm D call. The origin of this receptor is a human donor in a cohort sampled during active COVID-19. The CDR3 spells CASSPLGRSTEAFF. CDR3 nucleotides: TGTGCCAGCTCACCTCTGGGGAGGAGCACTGAAGCTTTCTTT.